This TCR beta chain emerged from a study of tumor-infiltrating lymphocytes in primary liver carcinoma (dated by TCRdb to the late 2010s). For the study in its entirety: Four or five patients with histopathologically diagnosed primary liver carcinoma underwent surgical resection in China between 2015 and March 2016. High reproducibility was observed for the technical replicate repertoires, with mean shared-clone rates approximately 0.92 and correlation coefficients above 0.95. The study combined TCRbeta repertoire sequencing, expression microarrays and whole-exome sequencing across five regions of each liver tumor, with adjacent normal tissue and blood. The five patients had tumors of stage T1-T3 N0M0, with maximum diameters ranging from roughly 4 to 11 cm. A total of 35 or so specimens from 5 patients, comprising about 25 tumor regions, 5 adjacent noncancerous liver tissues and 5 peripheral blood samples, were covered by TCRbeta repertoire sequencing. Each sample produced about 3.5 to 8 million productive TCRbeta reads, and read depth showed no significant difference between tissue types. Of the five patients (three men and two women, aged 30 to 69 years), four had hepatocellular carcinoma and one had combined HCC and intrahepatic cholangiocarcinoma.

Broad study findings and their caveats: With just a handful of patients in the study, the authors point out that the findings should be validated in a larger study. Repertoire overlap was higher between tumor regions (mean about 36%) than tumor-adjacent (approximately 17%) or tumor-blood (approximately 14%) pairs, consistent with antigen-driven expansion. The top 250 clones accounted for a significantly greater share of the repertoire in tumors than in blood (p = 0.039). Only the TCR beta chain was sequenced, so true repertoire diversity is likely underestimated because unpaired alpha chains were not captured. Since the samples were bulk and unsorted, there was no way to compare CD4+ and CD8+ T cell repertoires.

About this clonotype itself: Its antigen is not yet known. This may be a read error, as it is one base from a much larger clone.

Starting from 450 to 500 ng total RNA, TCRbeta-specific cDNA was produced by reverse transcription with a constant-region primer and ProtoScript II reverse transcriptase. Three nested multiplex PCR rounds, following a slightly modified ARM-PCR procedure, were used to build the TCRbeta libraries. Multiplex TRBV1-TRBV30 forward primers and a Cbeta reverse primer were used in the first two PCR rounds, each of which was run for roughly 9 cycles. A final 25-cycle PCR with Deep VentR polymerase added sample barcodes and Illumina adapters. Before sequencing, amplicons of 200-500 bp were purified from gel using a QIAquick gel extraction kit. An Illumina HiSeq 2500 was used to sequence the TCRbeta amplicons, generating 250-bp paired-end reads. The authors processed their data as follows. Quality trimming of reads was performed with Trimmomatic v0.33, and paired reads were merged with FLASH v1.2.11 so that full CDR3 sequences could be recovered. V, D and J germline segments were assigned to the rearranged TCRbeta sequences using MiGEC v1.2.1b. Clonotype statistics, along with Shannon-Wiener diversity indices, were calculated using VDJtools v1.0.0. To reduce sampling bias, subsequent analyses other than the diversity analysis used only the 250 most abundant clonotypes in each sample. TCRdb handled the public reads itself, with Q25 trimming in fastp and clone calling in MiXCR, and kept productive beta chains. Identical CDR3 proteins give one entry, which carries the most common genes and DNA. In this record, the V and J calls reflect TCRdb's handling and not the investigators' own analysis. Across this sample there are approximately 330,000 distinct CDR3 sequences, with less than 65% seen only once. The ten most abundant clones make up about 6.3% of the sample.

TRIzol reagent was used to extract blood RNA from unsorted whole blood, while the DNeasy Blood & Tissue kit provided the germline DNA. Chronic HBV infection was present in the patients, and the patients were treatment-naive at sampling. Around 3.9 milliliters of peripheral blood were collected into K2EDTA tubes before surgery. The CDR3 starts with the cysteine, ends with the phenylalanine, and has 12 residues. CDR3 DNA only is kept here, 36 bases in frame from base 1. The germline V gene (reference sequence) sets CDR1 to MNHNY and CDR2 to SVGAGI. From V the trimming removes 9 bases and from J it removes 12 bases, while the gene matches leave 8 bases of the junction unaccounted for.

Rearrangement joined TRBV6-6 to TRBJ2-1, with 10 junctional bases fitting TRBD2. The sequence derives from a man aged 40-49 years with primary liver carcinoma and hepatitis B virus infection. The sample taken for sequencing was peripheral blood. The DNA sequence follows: TGTGCCAGGACCGACATAGCGGGAGGGCAGTTCTTC. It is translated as CARTDIAGGQFF.